Following are 24 T cell receptor beta chains from one sample sequenced in a study of cytomegalovirus exposure and HLA in healthy donors. Vbeta (60) and Jbeta (13) primers were used in the PCR. Here immunoSEQ multiplex PCR was the method, and the copy in TCRdb shows in-frame clones only, minus some. In the table there are over 100,000 clones, 10% of which are singletons. The sample comprised PBMCs. The source is a man aged 35-49 years in good health and CMV-seropositive.

The chain couples TRBV7-9 to TRBJ2-1; maybe TRBD2 (7 bases). Germline CDR1 and CDR2: SEHNR and FQNEAQ (reference sequence). V was clipped by 6 bases and J by 9 bases, with 12 bases between them. This CDR3 has 12 amino acids. CDR3 bases: TGTGCCAGCAGTCTAGGGGGGGGTGAGCAGTTCTTC. This gives the protein CASSLGGGEQFF.

This sequence joins TRBV2 and TRBJ2-7; perhaps TRBD2 as D (5 bases). V was trimmed by 2 bases and J by 2 bases, leaving 10 bases between them. The CDR3 is 14 residues long. Germline assignment: CDR1 SNHLY and CDR2 FYNNEI. DNA of the CDR3: TGTGCCAGCAGTGAAATGAGCGGACCCTACGAGCAGTACTTC. It translates to CASSEMSGPYEQYF.

The chain combines TRBV10-3 with TRBJ2-7, with D possibly being TRBD1 (5 bases). This CDR3 is built from 13 residues. Germline V CDR1 and CDR2: ENHRY, SYGVKD. V was clipped by 2 bases and J by 4 bases, with 9 bases between them. CDR3 in DNA: TGTGCCATCAGTGAGGGACAAGCATACGAGCAGTACTTC. It yields the protein CAISEGQAYEQYF.

The table lists this clone with a few counts. The J gene is TRBJ2-3, the V gene TRBV6-4, with 7 nucleotides matching TRBD2. This CDR3 is built from 15 residues. Unmatched junction bases numbered 6, after V lost 2 bases and J lost 4 bases. Looked up from germline, CDR1 is MRHNA and CDR2 is SNTAGT. CDR3 in DNA: TGTGCCAGCAGTGACGGGGCGGGAGTTTCAGATACGCAGTATTTT. This codes for CASSDGAGVSDTQYF.

This clone was recorded a few times. The V and J genes are TRBV7-2 and TRBJ2-7; 11 bases are a match to TRBD2. Unmatched junction bases numbered 6, after V lost 4 bases and J lost 4 bases. The CDR3 runs 15 residues. Looked up from germline, CDR1 is SGHTA and CDR2 is FQGNSA. CDR3 residues: CASSSASGRSYEQYF. In DNA, the CDR3 is TGTGCCAGCAGCTCCGCTAGCGGGAGGTCGTACGAGCAGTACTTC.

V and J are TRBV6-5 and TRBJ2-2; D might be TRBD1 (5 bases). This CDR3 region has 16 residues. Trimming took 0 bases from V and 6 from J, leaving 14 bases between them. Germline loops: CDR1 MNHEY, CDR2 SVGAGI. In nucleotides, the CDR3 is TGTGCCAGCAGTTACTCCGGACACCTCGCCGCCGGGGAGCTGTTTTTT. Its translation: CASSYSGHLAAGELFF.

This clone was counted a few times. The chain combines TRBV11-1 with TRBJ1-1, with a possible D match to TRBD1 (5 bases). Germline V lookup: CDR1 SGHAT, CDR2 FQDESV (reference sequence). The CDR3 covers 13 residues. The V gene lost 6 bases and the J gene lost 2 bases, with 10 bases spanning the gap. The CDR3 DNA follows: TGTGCCAGCAGGGACCAGGGTAACACTGAAGCTTTCTTT. It codes for CASRDQGNTEAFF. The full variable domain, rest sourced from reference TRBV11-1 and TRBJ1-1, is EAEVAQSPRYKITEKSQAVAFWCDPISGHATLYWYRQILGQGPELLVQFQDESVVDDSQLPKDRFSAERLKGVDSTLKIQPAELGDSAMYLCASRDQGNTEAFFGQGTRLTVV.

This clone showed up just a few times. The chain links TRBV29-1 to TRBJ2-1; no firm D call. CDR1 is SQVTM, CDR2 ANQGSEA, per germline. Trimming shortened V by 0 bases and J by 3 bases, and 12 bases separated the two germline ends. The CDR3 consists of 15 residues. CDR3 sequence: CSVEDPSADYNEQFF. CDR3 in DNA: TGCAGCGTTGAAGATCCCAGCGCTGACTACAATGAGCAGTTCTTC.

The chain combines TRBV4-3 with TRBJ2-3; D is possibly TRBD2 (6 bases). This CDR3 has 16 amino acids. V was shortened by 0 bases and J by 2 bases, with 12 bases between the two germline ends. Germline-derived CDR1 and CDR2 are LGHNA and YSLEER. DNA for the CDR3: TGCGCCAGCAGCCAAGACCGTAGCGGAATCACAGATACGCAGTATTTT. This encodes CASSQDRSGITDTQYF.

The V gene is TRBV20-1, the J gene TRBJ2-1, with 8 bases matching TRBD2. The germline gives CDR1 DFQATT, CDR2 SNEGSKA (reference sequence). The CDR3 is made up of 11 amino acids. Trimming removed 7 bases from V and 16 bases from J; junction bases left unmatched: 12. Here the CDR3 reads CSVRSGGAFFF. The DNA for the CDR3 is TGCAGTGTTCGCTCGGGAGGGGCCTTTTTCTTC.

The gene calls are TRBV4-2 and TRBJ2-3; 12 bases are shared with TRBD2. Germline V CDR1 and CDR2: LGHNA, YNFKEQ. This CDR3 has 16 residues. With V trimmed by 0 bases and J by 4 bases, 2 bases remained unmatched. The CDR3, as DNA: TGTGCCAGCAGCCAAGATGGACTAGCGGGACCAGATACGCAGTATTTT. Protein product: CASSQDGLAGPDTQYF.

The DNA of the CDR3 is TGTGCCAGCAGTGACCTTAGCGGGAAAACCTACAATGAGCAGTTCTTC. Its translation is CASSDLSGKTYNEQFF. The chain combines TRBV6-4 with TRBJ2-1; the match to TRBD2 covers 8 bases. The CDR3 totals 16 residues. Germline-derived CDR1 and CDR2 are MRHNA and SNTAGT. V gave up 2 bases and J gave up 2 bases; unmatched junction bases: 5.

The chain recombines TRBV5-1 with TRBJ2-1, with 9 bases aligning to TRBD2. J lost 5 bases, V lost 2 bases, and 2 bases had no gene match. Germline loops: CDR1 SGHRS, CDR2 YFSETQ. The CDR3 covers 14 residues. CDR3 sequence reads: CASSLASGNNEQFF. The CDR3 DNA reads TGCGCCAGCAGCTTAGCTAGCGGGAACAATGAGCAGTTCTTC.

This clone was counted a few times. The chain is built from TRBV9 and TRBJ2-7, with unresolved D. V gave up 4 bases and J gave up 4 bases, with 12 bases separating them. CDR1 and CDR2 from the germline V gene are SGDLS and YYNGEE. This CDR3 region has 13 residues. CDR3 amino acids: CASSPRLGYEQYF. In nucleotides, the CDR3 is TGTGCCAGCAGCCCAAGGCTCGGGTACGAGCAGTACTTC.

V gene TRBV30 combines with J gene TRBJ1-3; maybe TRBD1 (5 bases). CDR3 length equals 13 residues. Trimming removed 2 bases at V and 1 base at J, with 6 bases between. Per germline, CDR1 GTSNPN and CDR2 SVGIG (reference sequence). CDR3: CAWSKGSGNTIYF. The CDR3 bases are TGTGCCTGGAGTAAGGGGTCTGGAAACACCATATATTTT. The entire variable domain, with the rest obtained from reference TRBV30 and TRBJ1-3, is as follows: SQTIHQWPATLVQPVGSPLSLECTVEGTSNPNLYWYRQAAGRGLQLLFYSVGIGQISSEVPQNLSASRPQDRQFILSSKKLLLSDSGFYLCAWSKGSGNTIYFGEGSWLTVV.

The CDR3 reads CASSWAMNTEAFF. The CDR3 coding sequence is TGTGCCAGTAGTTGGGCGATGAACACTGAAGCTTTCTTT. V is TRBV19 and J is TRBJ1-1; no clear D. Germline-derived CDR1 and CDR2 are LNHDA and SQIVND (reference sequence). The CDR3 has 13 amino acids. Trimming took 5 bases from V and 0 from J, leaving 7 bases between them.

CDR3 protein: CASSLITNTGELFF. Here the CDR3 DNA reads TGTGCCAGCAGCTTAATCACTAACACCGGGGAGCTGTTTTTT. The chain joins TRBV11-3 to TRBJ2-2; D not resolved. From germline, CDR1 is SGHNT and CDR2 YENEEA. Trimming shortened V by 2 bases and J by 2 bases, and 6 bases separated the two germline ends. This CDR3 contains 14 residues.

The CDR3 DNA follows: TGTGCCAGCAGTCCTAGCGTCCCTTCCTACAATGAGCAGTTCTTC. Protein sequence: CASSPSVPSYNEQFF. The chain has TRBV6-5 and TRBJ2-1, with D possibly matching TRBD2 (6 bases). V lost 5 bases, J lost 1 base, and 12 bases lay in between. The CDR3 totals 15 residues. The germline gives CDR1 MNHEY, CDR2 SVGAGI.

This clone was detected a few times. The J gene is TRBJ2-5, the V gene TRBV6-5; D uncertain. V gave up 4 bases and J gave up 4 bases, with 13 bases separating them. The CDR3 has 14 amino acids. Germline V gene data show CDR1 as MNHEY and CDR2 as SVGAGI. The CDR3 DNA reads as TGTGCCAGCAGTTCCCTGGGCCCTGGAGAGACCCAGTACTTC. Protein: CASSSLGPGETQYF.

The chain couples TRBV12-5 to TRBJ1-5, with D perhaps matching TRBD1 (5 bases). Germline V gene lookup returns CDR1 LGHNT and CDR2 FRNRAP. The CDR3 spans 16 residues. V was pared by 9 bases and J by 0 bases, with 18 bases between. The CDR3 protein is CARDPPGLYSNQPQHF. The CDR3 coding sequence is TGTGCTAGAGACCCCCCGGGACTCTATAGCAATCAGCCCCAGCATTTT.

This clone has only a few counts. The sample carries other DNA sequences with the same CDR3. The chain uses TRBV4-2 and TRBJ2-2; 7 nucleotides match TRBD1. Looked up from germline, CDR1 is LGHNA and CDR2 is YNFKEQ. This CDR3 has 15 amino acids. With 7 bases clipped from V and 7 bases from J, the junction kept 12 bases outside the gene matches. This CDR3 is CASTQRRGQVGELFF. As DNA, the CDR3 is TGTGCCAGCACCCAGAGAAGGGGGCAAGTCGGGGAGCTGTTTTTT.

As to this clone: Within the sample, other DNA sequences also encode this same CDR3. V gene TRBV5-1 combines with J gene TRBJ1-1; 8 bases are a match to TRBD1. Trimming cost V 4 bases and J 1 base; bases outside gene matches: 3. This CDR3 is 14 amino acids long. CDR1 and CDR2 from the germline V gene are SGHRS and YFSETQ. This chain's CDR3 is CASSPGTGNTEAFF. The CDR3, as DNA: TGCGCCAGCAGCCCCGGGACAGGGAACACTGAAGCTTTCTTT.

There are a few counts of this clone. The chain is built from TRBV7-9 and TRBJ2-1, with 10 bases that match TRBD2. Germline trimming cut 6 bases from V and 6 bases from J; bases unmatched to any gene: 5. The CDR3 length is 14 residues. Germline CDR1 and CDR2: SEHNR and FQNEAQ (reference sequence). As DNA, the CDR3 is TGTGCCAGCAGTGAGCGGGAGGGCATCAATGAGCAGTTCTTC. The encoded protein is CASSEREGINEQFF.

The chain carries TRBV7-2 and TRBJ1-3; D gene ambiguous. V shed 3 bases and J shed 7 bases, with 13 bases lying between them. This CDR3 has 14 residues. Germline loops: CDR1 SGHTA, CDR2 FQGNSA. This chain's CDR3 is CASSFLNPGNTIYF. The CDR3 DNA is TGTGCCAGCAGCTTCCTCAATCCCGGGAACACCATATATTTT. Supplemented by reference TRBV7-2 and TRBJ1-3, the full variable domain reads GAGVSQSPSNKVTEKGKDVELRCDPISGHTALYWYRQSLGQGLEFLIYFQGNSAPDKSGLPSDRFSAERTGGSVSTLTIQRTQQEDSAVYLCASSFLNPGNTIYFGEGSWLTVV.